This T cell receptor (beta chain) was identified during a study of regulatory T cells in long-lasting Graves disease. Study at large: To qualify as persistent, Graves' disease required over 5 years of antithyroid drugs with positive TSH receptor antibodies.

Time point specified: persistent/refractory GD, antithyroid drugs over 5 years with positive TRAb. PBMC-derived RNA was used for the TCR library. Germline CDR1 SGHRS, CDR2 YFSETQ. The CDR3 is 15 amino acids. Trimming cost V 1 base and J 7 bases, with 18 bases left between them. This clonotype was seen repeatedly, ten times or more. With iRepertoire HTBI primers and Arm-PCR of CDR3 regions, TCR beta libraries were built. In TCRdb, the multiplex PCR reads were re-called with MiXCR into one record per CDR3 protein. Of around 340,000 distinct CDR3 sequences listed, roughly a fifth are singletons. This sequence was found in a female donor with Graves disease. The specimen was peripheral blood mononuclear cells (PBMCs), collected when the disease was refractory, from a patient treated with antithyroid drugs. The V gene is TRBV5-1, the J gene TRBJ2-7; D gene uncertain. The CDR3, as DNA: TGCGCCAGCAGCTTGATGCCAGGAGCCCCATGGGAGCAGTACTTC. Translation: CASSLMPGAPWEQYF. The complete variable domain, with remaining parts taken from reference TRBV5-1 and TRBJ2-7, reads KAGVTQTPRYLIKTRGQQVTLSCSPISGHRSVSWYQQTPGQGLQFLFEYFSETQRNKGNFPGRFSGRQFSNSRSEMNVSTLELGDSALYLCASSLMPGAPWEQYFGPGTRLTVT.